This T cell receptor (beta chain) is from a study of T-cell memory formation after mild COVID-19. Background on the study: Largely donor-specific TCR clusters were found.

This clonotype was seen repeatedly, ten times or more. Its antigen is undetermined. Study-wide points: Nothing showed for sure that second-wave clones peaking on day 37 were SARS-CoV-2 specific.

TCRalpha and TCRbeta libraries used 5'RACE with constant-segment primers and UMIs. TCRdb ran MiXCR on the 5' RACE reads and lists one entry per CDR3 protein. The sample shows hundreds of thousands of distinct CDR3 sequences, under 20% of them seen only once. V was cut by 0 bases and J by 3 bases, with 15 bases left in between. The germline V gene encodes CDR1 LGHNA and CDR2 YSLEER. The CDR3 sequence is 16 residues long. The chain combines TRBV4-3 with TRBJ2-7, with a weak D call TRBD2 (6 bases). Sequenced input: PBMCs or a T cell subset sorted from them (not recorded which). This TCR derives from an adult woman who had mild COVID-19 (a few samples of this study predate the infection). Cell type and time point are not known. This CDR3 is CASSQEFDGSNYEQYF. The CDR3 coding sequence is TGCGCCAGCAGCCAAGAATTTGACGGGAGTAACTACGAGCAGTACTTC.